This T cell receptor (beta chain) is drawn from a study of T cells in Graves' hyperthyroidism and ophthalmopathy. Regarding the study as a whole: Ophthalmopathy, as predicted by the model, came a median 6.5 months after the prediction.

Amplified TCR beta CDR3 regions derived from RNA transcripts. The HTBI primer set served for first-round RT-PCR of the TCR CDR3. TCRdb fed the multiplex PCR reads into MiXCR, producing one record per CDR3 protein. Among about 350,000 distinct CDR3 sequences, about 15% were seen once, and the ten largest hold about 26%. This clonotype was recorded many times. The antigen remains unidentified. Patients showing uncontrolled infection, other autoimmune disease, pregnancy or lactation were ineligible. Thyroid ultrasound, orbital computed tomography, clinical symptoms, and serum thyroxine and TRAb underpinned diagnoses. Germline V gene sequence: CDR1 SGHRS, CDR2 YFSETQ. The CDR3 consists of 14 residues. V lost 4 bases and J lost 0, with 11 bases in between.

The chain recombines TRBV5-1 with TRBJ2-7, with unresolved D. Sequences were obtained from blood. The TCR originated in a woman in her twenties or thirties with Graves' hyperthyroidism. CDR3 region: CASSPDVLSYEQYF. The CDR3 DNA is TGCGCCAGCAGCCCCGACGTCCTCTCCTACGAGCAGTACTTC. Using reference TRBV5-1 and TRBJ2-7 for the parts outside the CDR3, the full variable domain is KAGVTQTPRYLIKTRGQQVTLSCSPISGHRSVSWYQQTPGQGLQFLFEYFSETQRNKGNFPGRFSGRQFSNSRSEMNVSTLELGDSALYLCASSPDVLSYEQYFGPGTRLTVT.